This T cell receptor beta chain was sequenced for a study of CD8+ T cells in alopecia areata. The table lists this clone with a few counts. The target antigen is unknown. Study observations and caveats: Higher clonality was seen in lesional scalp than in normal scalp, especially in alopecia totalis/universalis.

Reverse transcribed after extraction, RNA yielded cDNA as the sequencing template. Assay used: immunoSEQ multiplex PCR; TCRdb lists only in-frame clones, some missing. The sample lists approximately 180,000 clones, around 50% occurring once. The V gene lost 6 bases and the J gene lost 0 bases, with 18 bases spanning the gap. Germline V CDR1 and CDR2: KGHSH, LQKENI. This CDR3 is built from 18 residues. This sample comprised CD4+ T cells sorted from blood, obtained at week 0. The rearrangement uses TRBV18 and TRBJ2-6; no reliable D call. The clonotype originates from a human donor with alopecia areata. The CDR3 DNA follows: TGTGCCAGCTCCTGGATGTCGAATCGTCTCTCTGGGGCCAACGTCCTGACTTTC. Translated, it gives CASSWMSNRLSGANVLTF.